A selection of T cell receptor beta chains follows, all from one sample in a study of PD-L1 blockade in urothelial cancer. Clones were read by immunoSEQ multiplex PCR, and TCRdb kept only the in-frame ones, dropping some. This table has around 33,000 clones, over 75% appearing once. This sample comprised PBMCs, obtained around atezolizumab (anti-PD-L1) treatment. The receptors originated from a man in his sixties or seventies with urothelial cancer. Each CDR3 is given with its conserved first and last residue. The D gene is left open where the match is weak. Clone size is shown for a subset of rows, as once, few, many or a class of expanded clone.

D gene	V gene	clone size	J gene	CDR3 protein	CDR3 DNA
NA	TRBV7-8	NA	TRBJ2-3	CASSSASAGGSDTQYF	TGTGCCAGCAGCTCCGCTAGCGCTGGGGGGTCAGATACGCAGTATTTT
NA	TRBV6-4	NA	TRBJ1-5	CARTTSNNQPQHF	TGTGCCAGAACTACAAGTAACAATCAGCCCCAGCATTTT
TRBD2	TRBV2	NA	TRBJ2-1	CASSRPGLVDEQFF	TGTGCCAGCAGTAGACCGGGACTAGTTGATGAGCAGTTCTTC
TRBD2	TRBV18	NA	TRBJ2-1	CASSPGRGGAADEQFF	TGTGCCAGCTCACCGGGGCGCGGGGGGGCCGCGGATGAGCAGTTCTTC
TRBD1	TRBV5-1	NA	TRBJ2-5	CASSPGQAPQETQYF	TGCGCCAGCAGCCCCGGACAGGCTCCCCAAGAGACCCAGTACTTC
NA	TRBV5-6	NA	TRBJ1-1	CASKTGTEAFF	TGTGCCAGCAAAACGGGTACTGAAGCTTTCTTT
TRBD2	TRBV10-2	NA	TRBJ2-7	CASSHTNGLASEQYF	TGCGCCAGCAGCCACACCAACGGACTAGCTTCCGAGCAGTACTTC
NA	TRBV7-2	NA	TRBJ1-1	CASSFQGLSHTEAFF	TGTGCCAGCAGCTTCCAGGGACTTTCTCACACTGAAGCTTTCTTT
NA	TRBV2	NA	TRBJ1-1	CASRAESGNTEAFF	TGTGCCAGCAGAGCGGAGTCGGGGAACACTGAAGCTTTCTTT
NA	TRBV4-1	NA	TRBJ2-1	CASSQVRLVAYNEQFF	TGCGCCAGCAGCCAAGTGCGACTAGTCGCGTACAATGAGCAGTTCTTC
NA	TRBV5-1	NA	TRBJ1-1	CASSLIQNTEAFF	TGCGCCAGCAGCTTGATCCAGAACACTGAAGCTTTCTTT
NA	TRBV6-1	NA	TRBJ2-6	CASSERRGRSGANVLTF	TGTGCCAGCAGTGAAAGAAGGGGCAGGTCTGGGGCCAACGTCCTGACTTTC
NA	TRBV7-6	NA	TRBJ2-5	CASSPPGGGGLSVIETQYF	TGTGCCAGCAGCCCCCCCGGTGGGGGGGGCTTATCGGTAATCGAGACCCAGTACTTC
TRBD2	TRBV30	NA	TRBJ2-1	CAWGGAGGSYNEQFF	TGTGCCTGGGGAGGAGCGGGGGGATCCTACAATGAGCAGTTCTTC
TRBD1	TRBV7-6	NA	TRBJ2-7	CASSLATGGSSYEQYF	TGTGCCAGCAGCTTAGCGACAGGGGGGTCATCCTACGAGCAGTACTTC
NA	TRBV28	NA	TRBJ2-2	CASSKGTRGAGELFF	TGTGCCAGCAGTAAGGGTACCAGGGGGGCCGGGGAGCTGTTTTTT
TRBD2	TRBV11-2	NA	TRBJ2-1	CASSLDGGNSYNEQFF	TGTGCCAGCAGCTTAGACGGGGGGAACTCCTACAATGAGCAGTTCTTC
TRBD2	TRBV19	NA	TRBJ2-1	CASSDSGGYNEQFF	TGTGCCAGTAGCGATAGCGGGGGCTACAATGAGCAGTTCTTC
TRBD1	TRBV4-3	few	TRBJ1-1	CASSQARTGGTEAFF	TGCGCCAGCAGCCAAGCCCGGACAGGGGGAACTGAAGCTTTCTTT
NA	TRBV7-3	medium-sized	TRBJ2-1	CASSFSRDNEQFF	TGTGCCAGCAGCTTCTCCAGGGACAATGAGCAGTTCTTC
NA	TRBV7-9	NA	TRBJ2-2	CASSLLQGVRLGGELFF	TGTGCCAGCAGCCTCTTACAGGGTGTCCGGCTTGGCGGGGAGCTGTTTTTT
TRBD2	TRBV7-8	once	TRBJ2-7	CASSLGRLAGPYEQYF	TGTGCCAGCAGCTTAGGGCGACTAGCGGGGCCCTACGAGCAGTACTTC
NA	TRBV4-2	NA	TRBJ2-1	CASSQEGGIPGNEQFF	TGTGCCAGCAGCCAAGAGGGGGGAATACCCGGGAATGAGCAGTTCTTC
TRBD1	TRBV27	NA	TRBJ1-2	CASSPTGQGGEGYTF	TGTGCCAGCAGTCCCACAGGACAGGGAGGGGAGGGCTACACCTTC
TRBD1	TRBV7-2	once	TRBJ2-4	CASSPGQGRGKNIQYF	TGTGCCAGCAGCCCGGGACAGGGCAGGGGCAAAAACATTCAGTACTTC
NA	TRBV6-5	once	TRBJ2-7	CASSPRGEGAYF	TGTGCCAGCAGTCCGCGGGGTGAGGGAGCGTACTTC